The sequence of this TCR beta chain was determined in a study of blood T cell repertoires in COVID-19. In the study overall: Some COVID-19 samples were acute and others convalescent; all came from the United States, Italy and Spain. T cells, B-cell-depleted T cells, or PBMCs supplied cDNA or gDNA.

This clone is a singleton in its sample. As processed by the authors: Researchers report that nucleated cell counts were estimated from reference gene primer amplification. Data came from immunoSEQ multiplex PCR; TCRdb stores just in-frame clones and leaves some out. The DNA gave D and trimming, while V, J and clone size come from that table. Here the sample spans 70,000 to 85,000 clones, around 82% being singletons. Germline assignment: CDR1 SQVTM and CDR2 ANQGSEA. There are 15 residues in the CDR3. After removal of 4 bases from V and 3 bases from J, the junction contained 11 bases not matched to a gene.

Material: peripheral blood. The clonotype comes from an older man with active or convalescent COVID-19. The chain has TRBV29-1 and TRBJ2-5; TRBD1 aligns across 7 bases. The CDR3: CSVARTGLYKETQYF. The DNA for the CDR3 is TGCAGCGTTGCAAGGACAGGCCTTTATAAAGAGACCCAGTACTTC.